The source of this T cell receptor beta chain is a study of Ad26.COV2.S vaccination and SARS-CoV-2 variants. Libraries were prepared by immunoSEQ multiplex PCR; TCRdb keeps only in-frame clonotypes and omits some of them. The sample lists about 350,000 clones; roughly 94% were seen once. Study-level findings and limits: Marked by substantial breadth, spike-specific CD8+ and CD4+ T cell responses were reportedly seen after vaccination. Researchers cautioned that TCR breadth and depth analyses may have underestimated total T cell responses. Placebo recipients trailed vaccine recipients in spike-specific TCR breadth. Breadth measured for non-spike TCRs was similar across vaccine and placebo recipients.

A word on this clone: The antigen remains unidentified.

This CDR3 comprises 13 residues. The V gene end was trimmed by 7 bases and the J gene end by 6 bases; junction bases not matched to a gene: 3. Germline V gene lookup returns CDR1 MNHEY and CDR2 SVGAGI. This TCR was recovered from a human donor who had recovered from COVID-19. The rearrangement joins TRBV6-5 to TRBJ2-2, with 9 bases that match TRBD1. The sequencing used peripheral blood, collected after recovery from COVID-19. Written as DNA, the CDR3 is TGTGCCAGCACCTACAGGGGGCCCGGGGAGCTGTTTTTT. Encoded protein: CASTYRGPGELFF.